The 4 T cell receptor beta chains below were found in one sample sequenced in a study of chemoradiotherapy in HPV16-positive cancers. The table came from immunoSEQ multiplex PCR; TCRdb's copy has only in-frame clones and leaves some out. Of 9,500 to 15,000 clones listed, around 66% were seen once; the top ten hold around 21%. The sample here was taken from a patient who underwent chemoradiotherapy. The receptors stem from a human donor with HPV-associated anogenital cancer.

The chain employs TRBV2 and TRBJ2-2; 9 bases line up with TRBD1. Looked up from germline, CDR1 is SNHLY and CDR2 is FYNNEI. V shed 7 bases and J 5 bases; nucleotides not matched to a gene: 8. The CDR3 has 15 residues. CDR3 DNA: TGTGCCAGCACCCTACAGGGGGCGAGGACCGGGGAGCTGTTTTTT. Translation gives CASTLQGARTGELFF.

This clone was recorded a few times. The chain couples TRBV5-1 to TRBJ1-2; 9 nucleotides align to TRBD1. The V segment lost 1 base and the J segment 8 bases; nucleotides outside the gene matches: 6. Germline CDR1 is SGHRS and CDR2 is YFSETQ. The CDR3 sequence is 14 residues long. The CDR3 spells CASSLLQGAEGYTF. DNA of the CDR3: TGCGCCAGCAGCTTGTTACAGGGGGCGGAGGGCTACACCTTC.

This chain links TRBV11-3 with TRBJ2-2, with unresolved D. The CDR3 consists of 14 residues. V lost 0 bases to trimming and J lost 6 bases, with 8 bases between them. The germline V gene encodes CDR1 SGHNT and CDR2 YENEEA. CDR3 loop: CASSLESAAGELFF. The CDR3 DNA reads TGTGCCAGCAGCTTAGAGAGCGCAGCCGGGGAGCTGTTTTTT.

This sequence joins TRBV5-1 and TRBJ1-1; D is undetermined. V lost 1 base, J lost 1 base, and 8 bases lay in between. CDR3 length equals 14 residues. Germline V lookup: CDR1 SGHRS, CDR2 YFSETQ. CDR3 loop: CASSLQSWNTEAFF. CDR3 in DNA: TGCGCCAGCAGCTTGCAAAGCTGGAACACTGAAGCTTTCTTT.